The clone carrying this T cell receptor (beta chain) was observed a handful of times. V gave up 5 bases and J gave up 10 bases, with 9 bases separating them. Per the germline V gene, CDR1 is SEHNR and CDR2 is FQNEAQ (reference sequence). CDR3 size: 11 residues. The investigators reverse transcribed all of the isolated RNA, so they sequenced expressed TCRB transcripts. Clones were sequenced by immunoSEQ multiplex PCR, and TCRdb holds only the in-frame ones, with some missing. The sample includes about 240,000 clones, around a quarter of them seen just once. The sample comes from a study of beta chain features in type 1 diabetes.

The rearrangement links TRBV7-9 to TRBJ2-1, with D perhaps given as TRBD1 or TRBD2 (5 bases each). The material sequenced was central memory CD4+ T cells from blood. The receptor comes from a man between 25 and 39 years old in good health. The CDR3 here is CASSEGTEQFF. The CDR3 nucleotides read TGTGCCAGCAGCGAAGGGACGGAGCAGTTCTTC.